This is a list of T cell receptor beta chains from one sample in a study of CD8 T cells in ankylosing spondylitis. TCRdb redid the calling of the 5' RACE reads with MiXCR, one entry per CDR3 protein. The sample has 40,000 to 55,000 distinct CDR3 sequences, about 7.8% seen once. Sequencing was performed on blood, either unsorted or a sorted T cell fraction (not recorded which). These receptor sequences come from a female donor with ankylosing spondylitis or in good health (not recorded which). The CDR3 runs from the conserved cysteine through the conserved F or W. The order of the fields is clone size, CDR3 length, J gene, D gene, V gene, CDR3 DNA, CDR3 protein. The D gene is left open where the match is weak. Size is omitted from some rows. Given values are once, few, many or a class for expanded clones.

abundance: many; len: 14; j_gene: TRBJ2-1; d_gene: .; v_gene: TRBV2; CDR3nt: TGTGCCAGCAGTGCACACCTAGGGAACAATGAGCAGTTCTTC; CDR3aa: CASSAHLGNNEQFF
abundance: many; len: 15; j_gene: TRBJ2-7; d_gene: TRBD1; v_gene: TRBV20-1; CDR3nt: TGCAGTGCTAGGGACCCGAAGACAGGGCCCTACGAGCAGTACTTC; CDR3aa: CSARDPKTGPYEQYF
abundance: many; len: 15; j_gene: TRBJ2-4; d_gene: TRBD2; v_gene: TRBV5-1; CDR3nt: TGCGCCAGCAGCTTGGGCGGGGGGGCCGGAGACATTCAGTACTTC; CDR3aa: CASSLGGGAGDIQYF
abundance: many; len: 14; j_gene: TRBJ1-5; d_gene: .; v_gene: TRBV20-1; CDR3nt: TGCAGTGCTAGGGGGGGGGACTTTAATCAGCCCCAGCATTTT; CDR3aa: CSARGGDFNQPQHF
abundance: many; len: 15; j_gene: TRBJ1-2; d_gene: TRBD1; v_gene: TRBV5-1; CDR3nt: TGCGCCAGCAGCTTGGGGCTTAGACAGGGCGGTGGCTACACCTTC; CDR3aa: CASSLGLRQGGGYTF
abundance: .; len: 16; j_gene: TRBJ2-1; d_gene: .; v_gene: TRBV11-3; CDR3nt: TGTGCCAGCAGCTTAGGGGCAGACAGCTCCTACAATGAGCAGTTCTTC; CDR3aa: CASSLGADSSYNEQFF
abundance: many; len: 14; j_gene: TRBJ2-1; d_gene: TRBD2; v_gene: TRBV6-1; CDR3nt: TGTGCCAGCAGCTCTAGCGGGGGGGCCAATGAGCAGTTCTTC; CDR3aa: CASSSSGGANEQFF
abundance: many; len: 16; j_gene: TRBJ2-1; d_gene: TRBD2; v_gene: TRBV5-1; CDR3nt: TGCGCCAGCAACTACTCTCCCGGGGGGAACTACAATGAGCAGTTCTTC; CDR3aa: CASNYSPGGNYNEQFF
abundance: many; len: 12; j_gene: TRBJ2-7; d_gene: .; v_gene: TRBV20-1; CDR3nt: TGCAGTGCTACGGGGACGTCCTACGAGCAGTACTTC; CDR3aa: CSATGTSYEQYF
abundance: many; len: 19; j_gene: TRBJ1-4; d_gene: TRBD1; v_gene: TRBV20-1; CDR3nt: TGCAGTGCTAGGGCTCCGGGAACAGGGGTCCTTGCAACTAATGAAAAACTGTTTTTT; CDR3aa: CSARAPGTGVLATNEKLFF
abundance: many; len: 15; j_gene: TRBJ1-6; d_gene: .; v_gene: TRBV6-1; CDR3nt: TGTGCCAGCGGGATCCAGGTCACCTATAATTCACCCCTCCACTTT; CDR3aa: CASGIQVTYNSPLHF
abundance: many; len: 14; j_gene: TRBJ1-5; d_gene: .; v_gene: TRBV4-1; CDR3nt: TGCGCCAGCAGCCTGGAGGTTGGCAATCAGCCCCAGCATTTT; CDR3aa: CASSLEVGNQPQHF
abundance: many; len: 12; j_gene: TRBJ2-1; d_gene: TRBD1; v_gene: TRBV29-1; CDR3nt: TGCAGCGCTAGGACAGGGTCGGGAGAGCAGTTCTTC; CDR3aa: CSARTGSGEQFF
abundance: many; len: 16; j_gene: TRBJ2-1; d_gene: .; v_gene: TRBV24-1; CDR3nt: TGTGCCACCAGTGATCTACAGGAGAGCTCCTACAATGAGCAGTTCTTC; CDR3aa: CATSDLQESSYNEQFF
abundance: many; len: 12; j_gene: TRBJ2-5; d_gene: .; v_gene: TRBV29-1; CDR3nt: TGCAGCGTTGAGGACCGCAGTGGGACCCAGTACTTC; CDR3aa: CSVEDRSGTQYF
abundance: many; len: 14; j_gene: TRBJ2-2; d_gene: TRBD2; v_gene: TRBV12-3/TRBV12-4; CDR3nt: TGTGCCAGCAGTATAGCGGGGAACACCGGGGAGCTGTTTTTT; CDR3aa: CASSIAGNTGELFF
abundance: many; len: 13; j_gene: TRBJ1-1; d_gene: .; v_gene: TRBV5-6; CDR3nt: TGTGCCAGCAGCCAGGCGAGGGACACTGAAGCTTTCTTT; CDR3aa: CASSQARDTEAFF
abundance: many; len: 15; j_gene: TRBJ1-6; d_gene: .; v_gene: TRBV12-3/TRBV12-4; CDR3nt: TGTGCCAGCAGTTTTAGAGGTTTTATTAATTCACCCCTCCACTTT; CDR3aa: CASSFRGFINSPLHF
abundance: many; len: 14; j_gene: TRBJ1-6; d_gene: .; v_gene: TRBV30; CDR3nt: TGTGCCTGGACTACACAGGGTGGGAATTCACCCCTCCACTTT; CDR3aa: CAWTTQGGNSPLHF
abundance: few; len: 14; j_gene: TRBJ1-1; d_gene: .; v_gene: TRBV20-1; CDR3nt: TGCAGTGCTAAAGGGGCACCCGGCATCACTGAAGCTTTCTTT; CDR3aa: CSAKGAPGITEAFF
abundance: many; len: 14; j_gene: TRBJ2-1; d_gene: .; v_gene: TRBV20-1; CDR3nt: TGCAGTGCTGTCGGTGTCGTGGAGTACAATGAGCAGTTCTTC; CDR3aa: CSAVGVVEYNEQFF
abundance: many; len: 16; j_gene: TRBJ2-2; d_gene: TRBD2; v_gene: TRBV4-1; CDR3nt: TGCGCCAGCAGAGGGACAGGGACTAGCGGAAACGGGGAGCTGTTTTTT; CDR3aa: CASRGTGTSGNGELFF
abundance: many; len: 16; j_gene: TRBJ1-1; d_gene: TRBD1; v_gene: TRBV5-1; CDR3nt: TGCGCCAGCAGCCCAAACGCCGGACAGGGGGCTACTGAAGCTTTCTTT; CDR3aa: CASSPNAGQGATEAFF
abundance: many; len: 13; j_gene: TRBJ1-1; d_gene: .; v_gene: TRBV21-1; CDR3nt: TGTGCCAGCAGCGGGGGACAGAACACTGAAGCTTTCTTT; CDR3aa: CASSGGQNTEAFF
abundance: many; len: 12; j_gene: TRBJ1-1; d_gene: TRBD1; v_gene: TRBV20-1; CDR3nt: TGCAGAACCGGACAGGGTAGTCCTGAAGCTTTCTTT; CDR3aa: CRTGQGSPEAFF
abundance: few; len: 12; j_gene: TRBJ2-5; d_gene: .; v_gene: TRBV5-1; CDR3nt: TGCGCCAGCAGCTACCCAGGGGAGACCCAGTACTTC; CDR3aa: CASSYPGETQYF
abundance: many; len: 16; j_gene: TRBJ1-1; d_gene: TRBD1; v_gene: TRBV5-1; CDR3nt: TGCGCCAGCAGCGCTACAGGGGATGTAAGGAACACTGAAGCTTTCTTT; CDR3aa: CASSATGDVRNTEAFF
abundance: many; len: 14; j_gene: TRBJ2-7; d_gene: TRBD1; v_gene: TRBV5-1; CDR3nt: TGCGCCAGCAGCTCCTTCACAGGGGACTACGAGCAGTACTTC; CDR3aa: CASSSFTGDYEQYF
abundance: many; len: 14; j_gene: TRBJ1-5; d_gene: .; v_gene: TRBV10-3; CDR3nt: TGTGCCATCAGCCTAGACGGGGGTAAGAGGCCCCAGCATTTT; CDR3aa: CAISLDGGKRPQHF
abundance: many; len: 13; j_gene: TRBJ1-5; d_gene: .; v_gene: TRBV20-1; CDR3nt: TGCAGTGTCCACACAGGGATTAATCAGCCCCAGCATTTT; CDR3aa: CSVHTGINQPQHF
abundance: many; len: 13; j_gene: TRBJ2-7; d_gene: .; v_gene: TRBV12-3/TRBV12-4; CDR3nt: TGTGCCAGCAGTTTCCAGGGGGGCTACGAGCAGTACTTC; CDR3aa: CASSFQGGYEQYF
abundance: many; len: 12; j_gene: TRBJ1-1; d_gene: TRBD1; v_gene: TRBV29-1; CDR3nt: TGCAGCGTTGGACAGGGAAACACTGAAGCTTTCTTT; CDR3aa: CSVGQGNTEAFF
abundance: .; len: 15; j_gene: TRBJ1-4; d_gene: TRBD1; v_gene: TRBV12-3/TRBV12-4; CDR3nt: TGTGCCAGCAGTTTAGCGGGGACAGAAAGGGGAAAACTGTTTTTT; CDR3aa: CASSLAGTERGKLFF
abundance: many; len: 11; j_gene: TRBJ1-1; d_gene: .; v_gene: TRBV5-6; CDR3nt: TGTGCCAGCAGCTTTTCCACTGAAGCTTTCTTT; CDR3aa: CASSFSTEAFF
abundance: many; len: 15; j_gene: TRBJ2-3; d_gene: .; v_gene: TRBV20-1; CDR3nt: TGCAGTGCTACTAGCGTGGAGTCTAGCACAGATACGCAGTATTTT; CDR3aa: CSATSVESSTDTQYF
abundance: many; len: 15; j_gene: TRBJ2-2; d_gene: TRBD1; v_gene: TRBV5-1; CDR3nt: TGCGCCAGCAGCTTGGGACAGGGCTCGGCCGGGGAGCTGTTTTTT; CDR3aa: CASSLGQGSAGELFF
abundance: many; len: 15; j_gene: TRBJ1-1; d_gene: .; v_gene: TRBV6-5; CDR3nt: TGTGCCAGCAGTTACCAAACCGCCACGAACACTGAAGCTTTCTTT; CDR3aa: CASSYQTATNTEAFF
abundance: many; len: 13; j_gene: TRBJ1-2; d_gene: TRBD1; v_gene: TRBV6-4; CDR3nt: TGTGCCAGCAGTCGGGACAGGAACTATGGCTACACCTTC; CDR3aa: CASSRDRNYGYTF
abundance: many; len: 12; j_gene: TRBJ2-6; d_gene: .; v_gene: TRBV29-1; CDR3nt: TGCAGCGTGATCTCTGGGGCCAACGTCCTGACTTTC; CDR3aa: CSVISGANVLTF
abundance: many; len: 12; j_gene: TRBJ1-3; d_gene: .; v_gene: TRBV12-3/TRBV12-4; CDR3nt: TGTGCCTGGCGCAGATCTGGAAACACCATATATTTT; CDR3aa: CAWRRSGNTIYF
abundance: few; len: 15; j_gene: TRBJ1-5; d_gene: TRBD1; v_gene: TRBV12-3/TRBV12-4; CDR3nt: TGTGCCAGCAGTTTACGGGACAGCTATAATCAGCCCCAGCATTTT; CDR3aa: CASSLRDSYNQPQHF
abundance: many; len: 15; j_gene: TRBJ2-1; d_gene: TRBD2; v_gene: TRBV11-3; CDR3nt: TGTGCCAGCAGCTTAACGGGGGGGGCCTACAATGAGCAGTTCTTC; CDR3aa: CASSLTGGAYNEQFF